The rows below give T cell receptor beta chains drawn from one sample of a study of blood T cell repertoires in COVID-19. Clones were read by immunoSEQ multiplex PCR, and TCRdb kept only the in-frame ones, dropping some. The sample shows approximately 180,000 clones, roughly 80% of them seen only once. The sequencing input was PBMCs or T cells enriched from blood (not recorded which). These receptors all stem from a woman aged 55-69 years with acute COVID-19. The CDR3 runs from the conserved cysteine through the conserved F or W. Fields, in order: D gene, clone size, J gene, V gene, CDR3 protein, CDR3 DNA. A D gene is named only where the DNA matches it firmly. Expanded clones are given a class, and other clones once, few, many or no size at all.

>.|.|TRBJ1-6|TRBV10-3
CAINPGGGRNSPLHF
TGTGCCATCAATCCGGGGGGGGGACGTAATTCACCCCTCCACTTT
>.|.|TRBJ2-1|TRBV7-2
CASSLAARDEQFF
TGTGCCAGCAGCTTGGCAGCCAGGGATGAGCAGTTCTTC
>.|.|TRBJ1-2|TRBV14
CASSPQTALAYGYTF
TGTGCCAGCAGCCCTCAAACAGCCTTGGCCTATGGCTACACCTTC
>.|.|TRBJ2-2|TRBV12-2
CASRVTAGGEAGELFF
TGTGCAAGTCGCGTCACAGCGGGAGGTGAGGCCGGGGAGCTGTTTTTT
>TRBD2|.|TRBJ2-1|TRBV7-6
CASSSRLAGDNEQFF
TGTGCCAGCAGCTCCCGACTAGCGGGGGACAATGAGCAGTTCTTC
>TRBD2|once|TRBJ2-3|TRBV7-2
CASSPRYAGGPTDTQYF
TGTGCCAGCAGCCCGCGGTACGCGGGAGGGCCAACAGATACGCAGTATTTT
>TRBD2|.|TRBJ2-1|TRBV9
CASSVGGGSYNEQFF
TGTGCCAGCAGCGTAGGGGGCGGGAGCTACAATGAGCAGTTCTTC
>.|.|TRBJ1-1|TRBV5-1
CASSPRDTRRSTEAFF
TGCGCCAGCAGCCCCCGGGACACCCGAAGGAGCACTGAAGCTTTCTTT
>.|.|TRBJ2-1|TRBV21-1
CASSKLAGGLHNEQFF
TGTGCCAGCAGCAAACTGGCGGGGGGCCTCCACAATGAGCAGTTCTTC
>TRBD1|.|TRBJ1-2|TRBV12-3/TRBV12-4
CASATGPNYGYTF
TGTGCCAGCGCGACAGGGCCTAACTATGGCTACACCTTC
>.|.|TRBJ1-2|TRBV28
CAIRGGGVDGYTF
TGTGCCATACGAGGGGGGGGCGTTGATGGCTACACCTTC
>TRBD1|.|TRBJ2-5|TRBV4-1
CASSPLYTRDRETQYF
TGCGCCAGCAGCCCCTTGTATACCCGGGACAGAGAGACCCAGTACTTC
>TRBD1|.|TRBJ1-5|TRBV28
CAGKGAGGLNQPQHF
TGTGCCGGGAAGGGGGCAGGGGGCCTCAATCAGCCCCAGCATTTT
>.|.|TRBJ2-7|TRBV7-9
CASSLGVSGTTYEQYF
TGTGCCAGCAGCTTAGGCGTCAGCGGAACTACCTACGAGCAGTACTTC
>TRBD2|.|TRBJ2-2|TRBV5-4
CASSLRLAGNTGELFF
TGTGCCAGCAGCTTGCGGCTAGCGGGAAACACCGGGGAGCTGTTTTTT
>.|.|TRBJ2-1|TRBV2
CASIPGHQIYNEQFF
TGTGCCAGCATCCCGGGACACCAAATTTACAATGAGCAGTTCTTC
>.|.|TRBJ1-2|TRBV27
CASSFRRGYYGYTF
TGTGCCAGCAGTTTTAGGAGGGGCTACTATGGCTACACCTTC
>.|.|TRBJ1-5|TRBV4-2
CASSRRGDNQPQHF
TGTGCCAGCAGCCGCCGGGGAGACAATCAGCCCCAGCATTTT
>.|.|TRBJ1-3|TRBV7-9
CAERGYSGNTIYF
TGTGCAGAAAGGGGTTACTCTGGAAACACCATATATTTT
>TRBD1|.|TRBJ1-6|TRBV6-2/TRBV6-3
CASTPFEGTGSPLHF
TGTGCCAGCACCCCATTCGAAGGGACAGGCTCACCCCTCCACTTT
>.|.|TRBJ1-4|TRBV9
CASTLRGTTNEKLFF
TGTGCCAGCACCCTAAGGGGGACAACTAATGAAAAACTGTTTTTT
>TRBD2|many|TRBJ2-3|TRBV24-1
CATSDAITREGPDTQYF
TGTGCCACCAGTGACGCGATTACACGGGAGGGCCCAGATACGCAGTATTTT
>.|.|TRBJ1-5|TRBV13
CASSRTLGTSQPQHF
TGTGCCAGCAGCCGAACGTTGGGGACAAGTCAGCCCCAGCATTTT
>TRBD2|.|TRBJ2-3|TRBV27
CASSEGTSGTADTQYF
TGTGCCAGCAGTGAGGGGACTAGCGGGACCGCAGATACGCAGTATTTT
>TRBD2|.|TRBJ2-1|TRBV3-1/TRBV3-2
CASSQGRSGEFF
TGTGCCAGCAGCCAAGGCCGGAGCGGGGAGTTCTTC
>.|.|TRBJ2-7|TRBV19
CASSIRTSYEQYF
TGTGCCAGTAGCATACGAACATCCTACGAGCAGTACTTC
>.|few|TRBJ1-5|TRBV21-1
CASSPPLGPATSHQPQHF
TGTGCCAGCAGCCCCCCGCTTGGGCCCGCCACCTCTCATCAGCCCCAGCATTTT
>.|.|TRBJ2-7|TRBV11-3
CASSLGQFNEQYF
TGTGCCAGCAGCTTAGGGCAGTTTAACGAGCAGTACTTC
>TRBD2|once|TRBJ2-5|TRBV10-3
CASGTSGETQYF
TGTGCCTCCGGGACTAGCGGGGAGACCCAGTACTTC
>.|.|TRBJ1-1|TRBV6-1
CASSSSGTEAFF
TGTGCCAGCAGTTCCTCGGGCACTGAAGCTTTCTTT
>TRBD1|.|TRBJ2-5|TRBV19
CASTGTAQETQYF
TGTGCCAGTACCGGGACAGCCCAAGAGACCCAGTACTTC
>.|.|TRBJ2-5|TRBV30
CAWSSTGGKTQYF
TGTGCCTGGAGTTCGACAGGCGGAAAGACCCAGTACTTC
>.|.|TRBJ2-3|TRBV6-5
CASTEQGRLTDTQYF
TGTGCCAGCACCGAACAGGGACGGTTGACAGATACGCAGTATTTT
>TRBD1|.|TRBJ1-2|TRBV7-8
CASSLGRGRGIIGGYTF
TGTGCCAGCAGCTTAGGGCGGGGCAGGGGGATCATAGGTGGCTACACCTTC
>.|.|TRBJ1-1|TRBV14
CASSQDRVGAGGTEAFF
TGTGCCAGCAGCCAAGATCGGGTGGGGGCTGGGGGCACTGAAGCTTTCTTT
>TRBD2|few|TRBJ2-2|TRBV3-1/TRBV3-2
CASCRSSGNTGELFF
TGTGCCAGCTGTCGCTCTAGCGGGAACACCGGGGAGCTGTTTTTT
>TRBD2|.|TRBJ2-2|TRBV6-5
CALLAGGPDGELFF
TGTGCCCTACTAGCGGGAGGGCCGGACGGGGAGCTGTTTTTT
>.|.|TRBJ1-6|TRBV6-2/TRBV6-3
CASSYTSAGRLNSPLHF
TGTGCCAGCAGTTACACGTCAGCGGGCAGACTTAATTCACCCCTCCACTTT
>.|.|TRBJ2-4|TRBV19
CASRGKLAKNIQYF
TGTGCCAGTAGGGGCAAGCTAGCCAAAAACATTCAGTACTTC
>TRBD2|.|TRBJ2-1|TRBV30
CAWSGGAAVVYNEQFF
TGTGCCTGGAGCGGGGGGGCCGCGGTCGTCTACAATGAGCAGTTCTTC
>.|.|TRBJ2-5|TRBV6-5
CASSPLTGQYF
TGTGCCAGCAGTCCCCTTACGGGCCAGTACTTC
>TRBD1|.|TRBJ1-1|TRBV12-5
CASALGQGLEAFF
TGTGCTAGTGCCCTCGGACAGGGCCTTGAAGCTTTCTTT
>TRBD1|.|TRBJ2-7|TRBV7-2
CASSVRTGGVYEQYF
TGTGCCAGCAGCGTACGGACAGGGGGTGTCTACGAGCAGTACTTC
>TRBD2|.|TRBJ2-2|TRBV27
CASNIAGGLGELFF
TGTGCCAGCAATATCGCGGGGGGTCTGGGGGAGCTGTTTTTT
>TRBD1|.|TRBJ1-2|TRBV7-9
CASSFEGAEGYTF
TGTGCCAGCAGCTTCGAGGGGGCGGAGGGCTACACCTTC
>.|few|TRBJ1-3|TRBV9
CASSARTGSGNTIYF
TGTGCCAGCAGCGCTCGGACGGGATCTGGAAACACCATATATTTT
>TRBD2|.|TRBJ2-5|TRBV7-8
CASSLPGLLETQYF
TGTGCCAGCAGCTTACCGGGACTACTAGAGACCCAGTACTTC
>TRBD1|.|TRBJ1-1|TRBV7-9
CASSILQGAHEAFF
TGTGCCAGCAGTATCCTTCAGGGGGCCCATGAAGCTTTCTTT
>.|.|TRBJ2-1|TRBV5-1
CASSTGASESNEQFF
TGCGCCAGCAGTACAGGGGCTAGCGAGTCGAATGAGCAGTTCTTC
>TRBD1|.|TRBJ1-2|TRBV28
CASIPGGGQGYTF
TGTGCCAGCATCCCCGGAGGGGGCCAGGGCTACACCTTC
>TRBD1|.|TRBJ1-4|TRBV28
CASSLDRGVATNEKLFF
TGTGCCAGCAGTTTGGACAGGGGGGTTGCAACTAATGAAAAACTGTTTTTT
>TRBD2|.|TRBJ2-3|TRBV9
CASSAGTSGRVDTQYF
TGTGCCAGCAGCGCGGGTACTAGCGGGAGGGTAGATACGCAGTATTTT
>.|.|TRBJ2-3|TRBV11-3
CASSPSSALGTDTQYF
TGTGCCAGCAGCCCATCCAGCGCCCTTGGGACAGATACGCAGTATTTT
>.|.|TRBJ1-1|TRBV13
CASSLIDRRVRNTEAFF
TGTGCCAGCAGCTTGATCGATAGGAGAGTTCGGAACACTGAAGCTTTCTTT
>TRBD1|.|TRBJ2-3|TRBV6-4
CASGTGTGVSSTDTQYF
TGTGCCAGCGGCACCGGGACAGGGGTTTCTAGCACAGATACGCAGTATTTT
>.|.|TRBJ1-5|TRBV6-4
CASSARGGNQPQHF
TGTGCCAGCAGTGCGCGGGGGGGCAATCAGCCCCAGCATTTT
>TRBD2|.|TRBJ2-7|TRBV7-2
CASSLAAGVNEQYF
TGTGCCAGCAGCTTAGCCGCGGGAGTGAACGAGCAGTACTTC